This is a list of T cell receptor beta chains from one sample in a study of OX40 agonist ivuxolimab in advanced cancers. The protocol was immunoSEQ multiplex PCR, while the TCRdb copy is restricted to in-frame clones and leaves out a portion. The sample carries nearly 85,000 clones, approximately 86% recorded once. This sample comprised CD4+ or CD8+ T cells sorted from blood, obtained in a trial of the OX40 agonist ivuxolimab. Receptors were obtained from an adult with an advanced solid tumor such as melanoma, head and neck, liver or kidney cancer. Each CDR3 is given with its conserved first and last residue. The D gene is left open where the match is weak. Clone size, where shown, is once, few, many, or a class for clones that have expanded.

j_gene,abundance,v_gene,d_gene,CDR3aa,CDR3nt
TRBJ2-6,-,TRBV9,-,CASSVGGASGANVLTF,TGTGCCAGCAGCGTAGGGGGCGCCTCTGGGGCCAACGTCCTGACTTTC
TRBJ2-2,-,TRBV6-5,-,CASSEPPGELFF,TGTGCCAGCAGTGAACCCCCCGGGGAGCTGTTTTTT
TRBJ1-5,-,TRBV4-3,-,CASSQDRGYSNQPQHF,TGCGCCAGCAGCCAAGATCGGGGGTATAGCAATCAGCCCCAGCATTTT
TRBJ1-1,-,TRBV6-4,TRBD1,CASRDRDNTEAFF,TGTGCCAGCAGGGACAGGGACAACACTGAAGCTTTCTTT
TRBJ1-6,-,TRBV10-3,TRBD1,CAISSGTGVGSPLHF,TGTGCCATCAGTTCCGGGACAGGGGTGGGATCACCCCTCCACTTT
TRBJ2-3,-,TRBV11-2,TRBD2,CASSPIGGGALDTQYF,TGTGCCAGCAGCCCAATCGGCGGGGGGGCCTTAGATACGCAGTATTTT
TRBJ2-7,-,TRBV28,-,CASSGAWKIPYEQYF,TGTGCCAGCAGTGGGGCGTGGAAGATCCCCTACGAGCAGTACTTC
TRBJ2-7,-,TRBV7-2,TRBD1,CASRQTGGQYSYEQYF,TGTGCCAGCAGACAAACAGGGGGTCAATACTCCTACGAGCAGTACTTC
TRBJ1-1,-,TRBV2,-,CASSERGGTEAFF,TGTGCCAGCAGTGAAAGGGGTGGGACTGAAGCTTTCTTT
TRBJ1-1,-,TRBV2,TRBD1,CASSWDRGRENEAFF,TGTGCCAGCAGCTGGGACAGGGGGCGCGAAAATGAAGCTTTCTTT
TRBJ1-6,-,TRBV10-3,-,CAISESRGGAANSPLHF,TGTGCCATCAGTGAGTCGAGAGGGGGGGCGGCAAATTCACCCCTCCACTTT
TRBJ2-7,few,TRBV7-9,-,CASSLQQYEQYF,TGTGCCAGCAGCTTACAACAGTACGAGCAGTACTTC
TRBJ2-7,-,TRBV5-4,-,CASSRDGYEQYF,TGTGCCAGCAGCCGGGACGGCTACGAGCAGTACTTC
TRBJ1-5,-,TRBV21-1,-,CASSTNRDSNQPQHF,TGTGCCAGCAGCACAAACAGGGACAGCAATCAGCCCCAGCATTTT
TRBJ2-5,-,TRBV11-2,-,CASSLFSQQGTQYF,TGTGCCAGCAGCTTATTTAGCCAGCAGGGGACCCAGTACTTC
TRBJ2-7,-,TRBV5-1,TRBD2,CASSPGLVGEQYF,TGCGCCAGCAGCCCGGGACTAGTTGGCGAGCAGTACTTC
TRBJ1-2,-,TRBV6-1,-,CASIITRQAPNGYTF,TGTGCCAGCATTATCACCAGACAGGCTCCGAATGGCTACACCTTC
TRBJ2-7,-,TRBV7-9,-,CASSLTQGVHEQYF,TGTGCCAGCAGCTTAACACAGGGAGTCCACGAGCAGTACTTC